Reported below is one T cell receptor (beta chain). Its antigen is undetermined. Other DNA sequences in the sample encode the same CDR3. This entry comes from a study of beta chain features in type 1 diabetes. The CDR3 extends over 14 amino acids. The germline CDR1 and CDR2 sequences are SGDLS and YYNGEE. V was trimmed by 2 bases and J by 1 base, leaving 9 bases between them. General observations from the study: Insertions were fewer and deletions more numerous at VDJ junctions in type 1 diabetes patients.

Naive, central memory, regulatory and stem cell-like memory cells within the CD4+ compartment were sorted using CD45RO/CCR7/CD25/CD127/CD95/CD27. Since all of the isolated RNA was reverse transcribed, expressed TCRB transcripts were what got sequenced. Profiling relied on immunoSEQ multiplex PCR, and the TCRdb table lists in-frame clones only, not all of them. The sample has 130,000 to 150,000 clones, more than 9% seen once; the top ten hold around 1.2%. The chain links TRBV9 to TRBJ2-5; tentatively, D is TRBD2 (6 bases). Sequenced sample: naive CD4+ T cells from blood. The TCR was taken from a man younger than 30 in good health. CDR3 sequence (DNA): TGTGCCAGCAGCGTGGGGGGTCTCCAAGAGACCCAGTACTTC. Protein: CASSVGGLQETQYF.